These 9 T cell receptor beta chains were all obtained from the same sample, sequenced in a study of Tregs in tolerant kidney transplant recipients (dated by TCRdb to the late 2010s). Receptor libraries were prepared by the immunoSEQ multiplex PCR assay. Held by TCRdb, this immuneACCESS table contains in-frame sequences only and omits some clones. Under half of the omission traces to an unresolved V gene where checked; the cause of the rest is unknown. This sample's clone table shows about 48,000 clones. The ten largest clonotypes hold 0.83% of the sample. The time point label, as the study defines it: blood sample drawn before combined kidney and bone marrow transplant. The specimen comprised CD4+ T cells from blood, sampled before the transplant. The receptors originated from a human donor who received a combined kidney and bone marrow transplant.

CDR3 sequence: CARSGRRDNEQFF. Partial CDR3 DNA: TGTGCCCGCTCCGGCAGGAGAGACAATGAG. V and J are TRBV2 and TRBJ2-1, with unresolved D. The read comes to an end 3 residues before the CDR3 does, leaving the germline J gene to fill in the end. V was clipped by 11 bases and J by 5 bases, with 16 bases between them. The CDR3 length is 13 residues. The V gene's germline CDR1 is SNHLY and CDR2 FYNNEI. Using reference TRBV2 and TRBJ2-1 for the parts outside the CDR3, the full variable domain is EPEVTQTPSHQVTQMGQEVILRCVPISNHLYFYWYRQILGQKVEFLVSFYNNEISEKSEIFDDQFSVERPDGSNFTLKIRSTKLEDSAMYFCARSGRRDNEQFFGPGTRLTVL.

For this clone: The read stops 3 residues short of the end of the CDR3; the missing end is completed from the germline J gene. The chain is built from TRBV2 and TRBJ2-7; TRBD1 or TRBD2 may be the D gene (7 bases each). V was shortened by 3 bases and J by 4 bases, with 16 bases between the two germline ends. Germline CDR1 is SNHLY and CDR2 is FYNNEI. The CDR3 has 15 amino acids. The covered CDR3 bases are TGTGCCAGCAGTGAGATGACAGGGAGGGCTTACGAG. Its protein product is CASSEMTGRAYE. The whole CDR3 sequence is CASSEMTGRAYEQYF.

CDR3: CASSGGAQPMNTEAFF. CDR3 DNA (partial): TGTGCCAGCAGTGGTGGCGCACAGCCCATGAACACTGAA. The chain links TRBV6-1 to TRBJ1-1; D is ambiguous. The missing CDR3 end, 3 residues past where the read stops, is filled in from the germline J gene. Deletions cut 4 bases from V and 0 bases from J, with 15 bases between. The CDR3 has 16 amino acids. Per germline, CDR1 MNHNS and CDR2 SASEGT.

With regard to this clone: With the read ending 3 residues before the CDR3 end, the germline J gene is used to fill in that end. The V call is TRBV19, the J call TRBJ2-3; 8 bases align to TRBD2. Germline CDR1 is LNHDA and CDR2 is SQIVND (reference sequence). With 3 bases clipped from V and 2 bases from J, the junction kept 4 bases outside the gene matches. The CDR3 is 15 amino acids. The DNA read from the CDR3 is TGTGCCAGTAGTATCACTAGCGGATACACAGATACG. This gives the protein CASSITSGYTDT. The CDR3 reads in full as CASSITSGYTDTQYF. Filled out from reference TRBV19 and TRBJ2-3, the complete variable domain reads DGGITQSPKYLFRKEGQNVTLSCEQNLNHDAMYWYRQDPGQGLRLIYYSQIVNDFQKGDIAEGYSVSREKKESFPLTVTSAQKNPTAFYLCASSITSGYTDTQYFGPGTRLTVL.

On this clone itself: The CDR3 end falls 3 residues outside the read, so it is completed with the germline J gene. The gene calls are TRBV6-2 or TRBV6-3 and TRBJ2-7; D might be TRBD2 (7 bases). This CDR3 contains 13 residues. Germline V gene lookup returns CDR1 MNHEY and CDR2 SVGEGT. V lost 7 bases to trimming and J lost 4 bases, with 14 bases between them. The sequenced CDR3 bases are TGTGCCAGCATCCCTGGGGGGGCATACGAG. Protein sequence: CASIPGGAYE. The full CDR3 reads CASIPGGAYEQYF.

Concerning this clone itself: From the germline J gene comes the end of the CDR3, since the read stops 3 residues before it. V gene TRBV7-2 combines with J gene TRBJ2-7; TRBD1 might be the D (6 bases). The CDR3 is 13 residues long. V gave up 5 bases and J gave up 1 base, with 9 bases separating them. CDR1 SGHTA and CDR2 FQGNSA come from the germline V gene. CDR3 amino acids: CASSPGQSYEQYF. The DNA read from the CDR3 is TGTGCCAGCAGCCCCGGACAGTCCTACGAG.

A remark on this clone: The read gets to within 3 residues of the CDR3 end, and the germline J gene fills in the rest. The V gene is TRBV7-9, the J gene TRBJ2-2; 7 nucleotides align to TRBD1. Germline lookup yields CDR1 SEHNR and CDR2 FQNEAQ (reference sequence). This CDR3 comprises 15 residues. The J segment lost 6 bases and the V segment lost 5 bases, leaving 9 bases of the junction unmatched. The part of the CDR3 DNA that was read is TGTGCCAGCAGCACCGACAGGGTCAGCGCCGGGGAG. Amino acids: CASSTDRVSAGE. The complete CDR3 protein is CASSTDRVSAGELFF.

On this clone: The DNA ends 3 residues before the CDR3 does, and the rest of the CDR3 is filled in from the germline J gene. V usage is TRBV7-8 and J usage is TRBJ1-5; possibly TRBD1 for D (5 bases). V was trimmed by 2 bases and J by 4 bases, leaving 12 bases between them. The CDR3 covers 15 residues. Germline CDR1 reads SGHVS; CDR2 reads FQNEAQ. CDR3 sequence reads: CASSLIPGKNQPQHF. The part of the CDR3 DNA that was read is TGTGCCAGCAGCTTAATTCCAGGGAAAAATCAGCCC.

About this clone itself: From the germline J gene comes the end of the CDR3, since the read stops 3 residues before it. This chain links TRBV19 with TRBJ1-5, with D possibly being TRBD1 (5 bases). The V end lost 5 bases, the J end lost 2 bases, and 13 bases lay between the germline ends. Germline CDR1 reads LNHDA; CDR2 reads SQIVND (reference sequence). This CDR3 is built from 15 residues. CDR3: CASSVTGGGNQPQHF. The covered CDR3 bases are TGTGCCAGTAGTGTCACCGGGGGGGGCAATCAGCCC.